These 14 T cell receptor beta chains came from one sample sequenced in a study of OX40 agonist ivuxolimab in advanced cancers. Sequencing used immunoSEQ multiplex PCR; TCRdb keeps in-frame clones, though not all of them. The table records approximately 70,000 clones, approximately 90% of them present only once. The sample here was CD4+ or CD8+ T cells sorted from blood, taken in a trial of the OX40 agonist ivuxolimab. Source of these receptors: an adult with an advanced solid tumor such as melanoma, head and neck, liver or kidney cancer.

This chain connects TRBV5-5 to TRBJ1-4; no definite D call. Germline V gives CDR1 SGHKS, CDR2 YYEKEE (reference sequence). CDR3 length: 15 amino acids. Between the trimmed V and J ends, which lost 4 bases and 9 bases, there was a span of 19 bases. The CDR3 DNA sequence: TGTGCCAGCAGCGCCCGGACGGGAGAGCCGAAAAAACTGTTTTTT. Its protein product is CASSARTGEPKKLFF.

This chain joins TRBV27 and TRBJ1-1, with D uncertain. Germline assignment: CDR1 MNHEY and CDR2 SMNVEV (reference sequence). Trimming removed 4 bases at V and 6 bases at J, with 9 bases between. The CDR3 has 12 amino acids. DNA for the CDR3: TGTGCCAGCAGTTCAAGGTTCGCTGAAGCTTTCTTT. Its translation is CASSSRFAEAFF.

CDR3 in amino acids: CASSPVEETQYF. CDR3 nucleotides: TGTGCCAGCAGCCCAGTTGAGGAGACCCAGTACTTC. The chain links TRBV16 to TRBJ2-5; D is uncertain. Trimming left V 4 bases short and J 5 bases short, with 8 bases between. The CDR3 is 12 amino acids. Per germline, CDR1 KGHSY and CDR2 FQNENV.

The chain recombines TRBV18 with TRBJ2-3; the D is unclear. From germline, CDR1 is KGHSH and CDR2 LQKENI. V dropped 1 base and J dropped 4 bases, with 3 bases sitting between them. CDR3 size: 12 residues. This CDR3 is CASSPRADTQYF. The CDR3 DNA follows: TGTGCCAGCTCACCACGGGCAGATACGCAGTATTTT.

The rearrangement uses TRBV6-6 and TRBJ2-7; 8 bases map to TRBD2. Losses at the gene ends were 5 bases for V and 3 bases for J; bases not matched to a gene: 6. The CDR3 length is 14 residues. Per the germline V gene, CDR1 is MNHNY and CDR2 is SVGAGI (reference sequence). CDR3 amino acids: CASSPGTRVYEQYF. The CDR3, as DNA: TGTGCCAGCAGTCCTGGGACTAGGGTCTACGAGCAGTACTTC.

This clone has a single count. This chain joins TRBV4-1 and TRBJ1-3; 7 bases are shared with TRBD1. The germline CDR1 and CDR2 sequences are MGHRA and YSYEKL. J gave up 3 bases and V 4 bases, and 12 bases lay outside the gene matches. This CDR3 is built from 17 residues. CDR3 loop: CASSPPPSGTVGNTIYF. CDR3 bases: TGCGCCAGCAGCCCCCCGCCCTCAGGGACAGTTGGAAACACCATATATTTT.

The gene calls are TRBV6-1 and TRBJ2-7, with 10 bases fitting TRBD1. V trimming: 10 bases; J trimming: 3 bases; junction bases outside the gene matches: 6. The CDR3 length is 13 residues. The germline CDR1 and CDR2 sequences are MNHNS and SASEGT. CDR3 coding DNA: TGTGCCACCCTCCGGGACAGGGGCTACGAGCAGTACTTC. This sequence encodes CATLRDRGYEQYF.

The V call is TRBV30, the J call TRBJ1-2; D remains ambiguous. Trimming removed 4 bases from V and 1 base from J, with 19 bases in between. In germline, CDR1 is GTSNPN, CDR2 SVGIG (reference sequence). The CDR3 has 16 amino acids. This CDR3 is CAWTREMVPLNYGYTF. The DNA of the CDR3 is TGTGCCTGGACCCGAGAGATGGTCCCCCTTAACTATGGCTACACCTTC.

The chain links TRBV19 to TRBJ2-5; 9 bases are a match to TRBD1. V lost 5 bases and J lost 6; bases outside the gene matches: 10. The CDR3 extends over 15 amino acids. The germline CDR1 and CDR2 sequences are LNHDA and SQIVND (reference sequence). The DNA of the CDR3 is TGTGCCAGTAGTCCGGAAACAGGGGGCGCAAAGACCCAGTACTTC. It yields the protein CASSPETGGAKTQYF.

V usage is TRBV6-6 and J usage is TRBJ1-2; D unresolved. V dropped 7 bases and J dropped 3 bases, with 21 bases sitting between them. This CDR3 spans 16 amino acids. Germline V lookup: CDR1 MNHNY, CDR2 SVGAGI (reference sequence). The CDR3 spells CASTWGAASGDYGYTF. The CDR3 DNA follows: TGTGCCAGCACTTGGGGTGCGGCCTCAGGAGACTATGGCTACACCTTC.

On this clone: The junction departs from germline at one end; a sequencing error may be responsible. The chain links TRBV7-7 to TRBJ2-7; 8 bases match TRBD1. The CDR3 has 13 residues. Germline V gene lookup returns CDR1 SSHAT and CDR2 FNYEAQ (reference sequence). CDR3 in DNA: TGTGCTAGCAGCTTAAGTGGACAGGGTGAGCAGTACTTC. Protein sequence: CASSLSGQGEQYF.

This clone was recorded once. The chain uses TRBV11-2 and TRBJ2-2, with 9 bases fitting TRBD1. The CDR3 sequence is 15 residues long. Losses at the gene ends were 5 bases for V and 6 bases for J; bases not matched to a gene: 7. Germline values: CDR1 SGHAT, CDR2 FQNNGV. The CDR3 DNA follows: TGTGCCAGCAGCCCGGGACAGGGTTCAGCCGGGGAGCTGTTTTTT. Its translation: CASSPGQGSAGELFF.

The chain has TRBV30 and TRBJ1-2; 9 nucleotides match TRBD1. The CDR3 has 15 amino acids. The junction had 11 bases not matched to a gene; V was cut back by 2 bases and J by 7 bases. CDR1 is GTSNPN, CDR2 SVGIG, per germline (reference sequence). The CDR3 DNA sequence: TGTGCCTGGAGTAGGATCGACAGGGGGATATTTGGCTACACCTTC. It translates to CAWSRIDRGIFGYTF. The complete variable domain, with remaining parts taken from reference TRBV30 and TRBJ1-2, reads SQTIHQWPATLVQPVGSPLSLECTVEGTSNPNLYWYRQAAGRGLQLLFYSVGIGQISSEVPQNLSASRPQDRQFILSSKKLLLSDSGFYLCAWSRIDRGIFGYTFGSGTRLTVV.

The CDR3 region is CASSDTGGADTQYF. For the CDR3, the DNA is TGTGCCAGCAGTGATACAGGGGGCGCAGATACGCAGTATTTT. The chain has TRBV25-1 and TRBJ2-3; 9 bases align to TRBD1. V shed 3 bases, J shed 4 bases, and the junction held 2 bases outside the gene matches. CDR1 and CDR2 from the germline V gene are MGHDK and SYGVNS. There are 14 residues in the CDR3.